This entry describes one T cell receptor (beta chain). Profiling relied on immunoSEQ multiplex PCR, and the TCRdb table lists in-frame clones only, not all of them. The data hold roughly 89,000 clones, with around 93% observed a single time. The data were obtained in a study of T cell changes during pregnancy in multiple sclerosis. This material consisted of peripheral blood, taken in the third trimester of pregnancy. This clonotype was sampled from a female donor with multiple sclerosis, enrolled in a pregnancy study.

CDR3 coding DNA: TGTGCCACCAGCAGAGATGGGACTAGCGGGAAACGCACAGATACGCAGTATTTT. Protein: CATSRDGTSGKRTDTQYF. The chain uses TRBV15 and TRBJ2-3; 13 bases align to TRBD2. The CDR3 has 18 amino acids. Per the germline V gene, CDR1 is LNHNV and CDR2 is YYDKDF (reference sequence). With V trimmed by 0 bases and J by 1 base, 4 bases remained unmatched.